This is a list of T cell receptor beta chains from one sample in a study of technical replicates of blood from a few donors. The assay was immunoSEQ multiplex PCR, and TCRdb's table has in-frame clones only and misses some. Of about 83,000 clones listed, 92% were seen once; the top ten hold 0.27%. The sequenced sample consisted of T cells isolated from PBMCs. The receptor set was obtained from a human donor in good health. Both conserved end residues are part of each CDR3. The D gene is left open where the match is weak. The size of a clone is reported for some rows only, either as once, few or many, or as a class for expanded clones.

>NA|TRBV27|TRBJ1-2|TRBD1
TGTGCCAGCAGCCGTCAGGGGGAAGGCTATGGCTACACCTTC
CASSRQGEGYGYTF
>NA|TRBV2|TRBJ2-1|TRBD2
TGTGCCAGTGGGACTAGCGGGGGGGCCACCGGTATAATTCGTGGGTCCTACAATGAGCAGTTCTTC
CASGTSGGATGIIRGSYNEQFF
>once|TRBV6-5|TRBJ2-3|NA
TGTGCCAGCAGACCCCGGGACTTCACAGATACGCAGTATTTT
CASRPRDFTDTQYF
>NA|TRBV11-2|TRBJ2-1|TRBD1
TGTGCCAGCAGCCAAACCAGGAGCCGGGACAGGGAGCAGTTCTTC
CASSQTRSRDREQFF
>NA|TRBV5-6|TRBJ1-4|NA
TGTGCCAGCAGCTTGACTAAGGCGACGGCGCGCTCAAATGAAAAACTGTTTTTT
CASSLTKATARSNEKLFF
>NA|TRBV28|TRBJ1-2|TRBD1
TGTGCCAGCAGTTGGGACAGATCCTACACCTTC
CASSWDRSYTF
>once|TRBV11-3|TRBJ2-7|NA
TGTGCCAGCAGCTTAGGAACGGGATCCCTCTACGAGCAGTACTTC
CASSLGTGSLYEQYF
>NA|TRBV5-6|TRBJ1-2|TRBD1
TGTGCCAGCAGCCCCCGAGGCCACCCTACAGGGGGCTATGGCTACACCTTC
CASSPRGHPTGGYGYTF
>NA|TRBV29-1|TRBJ2-4|TRBD1
TGCAGCGTTGAAGATGGGGCAAAGGGGACAGGGGGCGACATTCAGTACTTC
CSVEDGAKGTGGDIQYF
>once|TRBV6-6|TRBJ2-7|NA
TGTGCCAGCAGTTACTCGATGGACTATTCAGCATATGAGCAGTACTTC
CASSYSMDYSAYEQYF
>once|TRBV6-5|TRBJ2-1|NA
TGTGCCAGCTCCCGGGAGTACTATAATGAGCAGTTCTTC
CASSREYYNEQFF
>NA|TRBV6-1|TRBJ2-1|NA
TGTGCCAGCAGTGAAGAATCCCGGGGGGCTTCGTACAATGAGCAGTTCTTC
CASSEESRGASYNEQFF
>NA|TRBV5-4|TRBJ2-7|TRBD1
TGTGCCAGCAGCCGGGACAGAGCCTACGAGCAGTACTTC
CASSRDRAYEQYF
>NA|TRBV2|TRBJ2-5|TRBD1
TGTGCCAGCAGTTTCTCTGACAGGGAATCCCAAGAGACCCAGTACTTC
CASSFSDRESQETQYF
>NA|TRBV19|TRBJ2-5|TRBD2
TGTGCCAGTAGGCATACTAGCGGGGGTGTGACCCAGTACTTC
CASRHTSGGVTQYF
>NA|TRBV5-4|TRBJ2-1|TRBD2
TGTGCCAGCAGCCCGGCACGGCAGCGGGGGGACAATGAGCAGTTCTTC
CASSPARQRGDNEQFF
>NA|TRBV5-1|TRBJ2-3|TRBD1
TGCGCCAGCAGCTTCGAAGGGGGCGGTTCAGATACGCAGTATTTT
CASSFEGGGSDTQYF
>NA|TRBV5-4|TRBJ1-1|NA
TGTGCCAGCAGCGTCGAACCACGCACAGGGTTTGCTTTCTTT
CASSVEPRTGFAFF
>NA|TRBV29-1|TRBJ1-2|TRBD1
TGCAGCGTTGGAAGGACAGGGGGCTACTATGGCTACACCTTC
CSVGRTGGYYGYTF
>NA|TRBV2|TRBJ2-3|NA
TGTGCCAGCAAACGGGGGAGTAACGCGCAGTATTTT
CASKRGSNAQYF
>once|TRBV5-4|TRBJ2-7|TRBD1
TGTGCCAGCAGCTTGGGAGGGGACAGGGGGCTCGAGCAGTACTTC
CASSLGGDRGLEQYF
>NA|TRBV2|TRBJ2-7|TRBD2
TGTGCCAGCAGTTCGGTGATGGCTAGCGGGATCCGCGAGCAGTACTTC
CASSSVMASGIREQYF
>NA|TRBV5-1|TRBJ1-4|TRBD1
TGCGCCAGCAGCCCCGGGGACAGACCAACTAATGAAAAACTGTTTTTT
CASSPGDRPTNEKLFF
>NA|TRBV6-6|TRBJ2-7|TRBD1
TGTGCCAGCAGCCCCGGGACAGCATACGAGCAGTACTTC
CASSPGTAYEQYF
>NA|TRBV10-2|TRBJ2-5|NA
TGCGCCAGCAGTGAGTACTTAAACCAAGAGACCCAGTACTTC
CASSEYLNQETQYF
>once|TRBV6-4|TRBJ2-1|NA
TGTGCCAGCAGTGACTCAGGAGTGGCCGTAAATGAGCAGTTCTTC
CASSDSGVAVNEQFF
>NA|TRBV19|TRBJ1-1|TRBD1
TGTGCCAGTAGCCTCGGGACAGGGGTTCAAGCTTTCTTT
CASSLGTGVQAFF
>NA|TRBV18|TRBJ1-1|TRBD1
TGTGCCAGCTCACCGTTGACAGGGGGAATGAACACTGAAGCTTTCTTT
CASSPLTGGMNTEAFF
>NA|TRBV10-2|TRBJ1-1|NA
TGCGCCAGCAGTTACCACCCGGACACTGAAGCTTTCTTT
CASSYHPDTEAFF
>NA|TRBV14|TRBJ2-5|TRBD2
TGTGCCAGCAGCCAAGAAGGAAGCGGGAGGAAGACCCAGTACTTC
CASSQEGSGRKTQYF
>NA|TRBV5-8|TRBJ2-1|NA
TGTGCCAGCAGCTTCGAGGGCAATGAGCAGTTCTTC
CASSFEGNEQFF
>NA|TRBV2|TRBJ1-2|TRBD1
TGTGCCAGCAGAGCCACAGGGGCGCCGAACTATGGCTACACCTTC
CASRATGAPNYGYTF